The rows below give T cell receptor beta chains drawn from one sample of a study of T cells in Graves' hyperthyroidism and ophthalmopathy. TCRdb processed the multiplex PCR reads anew with MiXCR; each CDR3 protein has one entry. The table shows a few hundred thousand distinct CDR3 sequences, with about 15% occurring only once. Sequenced: blood. The receptors come from a woman aged 40 to 55 with Graves' hyperthyroidism that later progressed to Graves' ophthalmopathy. CDR3s include the opening cysteine and the closing phenylalanine or tryptophan. Each record gives: J gene, V gene, clone size, D gene, CDR3 protein, CDR3 DNA. D genes are given only for firm matches. Part of the rows lack a size; the others show once, few, many or a class for expanded clones.

J: TRBJ1-5
V: TRBV2
size: -
D: -
CDR3: CASSLEVLSNQPQHF
DNA: TGTGCCAGCAGCCTGGAGGTCCTATCTAATCAGCCCCAGCATTTT

J: TRBJ2-1
V: TRBV15
size: -
D: TRBD2
CDR3: CATSPHLFSGRTSYNEQFF
DNA: TGTGCCACCAGCCCCCATCTCTTTAGCGGGAGGACATCCTACAATGAGCAGTTCTTC

J: TRBJ1-1
V: TRBV11-2
size: many
D: -
CDR3: CASSLPRWGVREAFF
DNA: TGTGCCAGCAGCCTCCCGCGGTGGGGCGTAAGGGAAGCTTTCTTT

J: TRBJ2-3
V: TRBV6-5
size: many
D: TRBD2
CDR3: CASSYRAGVADTQYF
DNA: TGTGCCAGCAGTTACCGAGCGGGAGTCGCAGATACGCAGTATTTT

J: TRBJ1-2
V: TRBV2
size: many
D: -
CDR3: CASSAIQGNEHYGYTF
DNA: TGTGCCAGCAGCGCCATACAGGGTAATGAGCACTATGGCTACACCTTC

J: TRBJ2-2
V: TRBV12-3/TRBV12-4
size: many
D: TRBD1
CDR3: CASSPGQGVFF
DNA: TGTGCCAGCAGTCCAGGGCAGGGGGTGTTTTTT

J: TRBJ1-4
V: TRBV6-1
size: many
D: TRBD1
CDR3: CASSLDRGTNEKLFF
DNA: TGTGCCAGCAGCTTGGACAGGGGAACTAATGAAAAACTGTTTTTT

J: TRBJ1-5
V: TRBV6-5
size: few
D: -
CDR3: CASSYSHDSFNQPQHF
DNA: TGTGCCAGCAGTTACTCTCACGACAGTTTCAATCAGCCCCAGCATTTT

J: TRBJ2-2
V: TRBV3-1
size: many
D: -
CDR3: CASSLYGRVMNTGELFF
DNA: TGTGCCAGCAGCCTTTATGGGCGGGTCATGAACACCGGGGAGCTGTTTTTT

J: TRBJ1-5
V: TRBV30
size: many
D: -
CDR3: CAWRWEGTQPQHF
DNA: TGTGCCTGGAGATGGGAGGGTACTCAGCCCCAGCATTTT

J: TRBJ1-2
V: TRBV6-1
size: few
D: -
CDR3: CASSLDRGYGYTF
DNA: TGTGCCAGCAGCCTGGACAGAGGCTATGGCTACACCTTC

J: TRBJ2-7
V: TRBV27
size: many
D: -
CDR3: CASSSPFVYEQYF
DNA: TGTGCCAGCAGTTCCCCGTTCGTCTACGAGCAGTACTTC

J: TRBJ2-1
V: TRBV30
size: many
D: -
CDR3: CAWSVPGREQFF
DNA: TGTGCCTGGAGTGTACCAGGGAGGGAGCAGTTCTTC

J: TRBJ2-3
V: TRBV28
size: -
D: -
CDR3: CASSFGEARRGTDTQYF
DNA: TGTGCCAGCAGTTTTGGGGAGGCCCGCCGCGGCACAGATACGCAGTATTTT